This TCR beta chain was identified during a study of blood T cell repertoires in COVID-19. The table came from immunoSEQ multiplex PCR; TCRdb's copy has only in-frame clones and leaves some out. Among some 530,000 clones listed, approximately 85% were seen once. Germline V CDR1 and CDR2: SEHNR, FQNEAQ (reference sequence). This CDR3 is built from 13 residues. V gave up 11 bases and J gave up 9 bases; unmatched junction bases: 13. The sequence came from a human donor in a cohort sampled during active COVID-19. Material for sequencing was peripheral blood. V usage is TRBV7-9 and J usage is TRBJ2-7; 10 bases align to TRBD1. The DNA for the CDR3 is TGTGCCTGCTCTAACGGGGGGACAGGGGTGCAGTACTTC. It is translated as CACSNGGTGVQYF.